This TCR beta chain stems from a study of cytomegalovirus exposure and HLA in healthy donors. PCR primers comprised 60 Vbeta and 13 Jbeta primers. Produced via immunoSEQ multiplex PCR; TCRdb's table is partial and in-frame only. Its table lists about 190,000 clones. Per germline, CDR1 LNHDA and CDR2 SQIVND (reference sequence). Trimming removed 2 bases from V and 4 bases from J, with 12 bases in between. The CDR3 is 15 residues long. The source of this sequence is a man aged 25 to 45 in good health and CMV-seronegative. This chain uses TRBV19 with TRBJ2-1; D is undetermined. Sequencing input: PBMCs. CDR3 in amino acids: CASSIIKSSYNEQFF. In DNA form, the CDR3 reads TGTGCCAGTAGTATAATAAAATCCTCGTACAATGAGCAGTTCTTC.